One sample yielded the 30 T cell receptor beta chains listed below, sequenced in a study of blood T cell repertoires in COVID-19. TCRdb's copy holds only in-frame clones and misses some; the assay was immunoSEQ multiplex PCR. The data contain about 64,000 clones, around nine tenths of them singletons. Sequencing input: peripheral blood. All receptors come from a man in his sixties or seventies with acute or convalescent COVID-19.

CDR3 in DNA: TGTGCCAGCAGCTTAGGGTTACACACAGATACGCAGTATTTT. Translation: CASSLGLHTDTQYF. The V call is TRBV7-8, the J call TRBJ2-3; D not certain. This CDR3 is built from 14 residues. Looked up from germline, CDR1 is SGHVS and CDR2 is FQNEAQ. Trimming removed 1 base from V and 2 bases from J, with 7 bases in between.

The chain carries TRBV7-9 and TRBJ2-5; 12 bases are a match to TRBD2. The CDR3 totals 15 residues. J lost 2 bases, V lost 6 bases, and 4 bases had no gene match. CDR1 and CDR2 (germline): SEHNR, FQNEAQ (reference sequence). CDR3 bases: TGTGCCAGCAGGCAGACTAGCGGGGGACAAGAGACCCAGTACTTC. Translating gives CASRQTSGGQETQYF.

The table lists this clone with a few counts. The CDR3: CASSLRPGTSGDYEQYF. Here the CDR3 DNA reads TGTGCCAGCAGCCTACGACCAGGGACTAGCGGGGACTACGAGCAGTACTTC. The rearrangement links TRBV4-2 to TRBJ2-7, with 13 bases lining up with TRBD2. V shed 4 bases and J 3 bases; nucleotides not matched to a gene: 9. CDR3 length equals 17 residues. Germline-derived CDR1 and CDR2 are LGHNA and YNFKEQ.

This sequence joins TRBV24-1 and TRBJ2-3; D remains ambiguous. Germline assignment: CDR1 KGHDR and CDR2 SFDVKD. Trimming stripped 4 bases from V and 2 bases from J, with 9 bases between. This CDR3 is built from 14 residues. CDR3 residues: CATSDSPVTDTQYF. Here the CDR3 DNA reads TGTGCCACCAGTGACTCACCAGTCACAGATACGCAGTATTTT.

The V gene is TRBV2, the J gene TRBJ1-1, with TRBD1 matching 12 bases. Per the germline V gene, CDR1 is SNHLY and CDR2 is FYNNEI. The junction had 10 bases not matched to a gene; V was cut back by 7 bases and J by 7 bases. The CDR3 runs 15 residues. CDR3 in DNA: TGTGCCAGCACTTTGCAGGGACAGGGGGCTAGTGAAGCTTTCTTT. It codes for CASTLQGQGASEAFF.

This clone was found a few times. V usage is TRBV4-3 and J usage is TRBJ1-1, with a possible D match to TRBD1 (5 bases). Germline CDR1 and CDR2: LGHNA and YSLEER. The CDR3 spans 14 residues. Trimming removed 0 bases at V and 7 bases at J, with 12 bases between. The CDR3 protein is CASSQDRAGLEAFF. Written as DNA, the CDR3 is TGCGCCAGCAGCCAAGATAGGGCGGGACTTGAAGCTTTCTTT.

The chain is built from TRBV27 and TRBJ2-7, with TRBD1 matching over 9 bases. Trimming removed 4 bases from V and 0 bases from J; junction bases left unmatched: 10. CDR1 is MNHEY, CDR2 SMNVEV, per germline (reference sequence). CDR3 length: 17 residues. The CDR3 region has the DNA TGTGCCAGCAGTTCGGGACAGGGCTCCCGGCTCTCCTACGAGCAGTACTTC. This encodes CASSSGQGSRLSYEQYF.

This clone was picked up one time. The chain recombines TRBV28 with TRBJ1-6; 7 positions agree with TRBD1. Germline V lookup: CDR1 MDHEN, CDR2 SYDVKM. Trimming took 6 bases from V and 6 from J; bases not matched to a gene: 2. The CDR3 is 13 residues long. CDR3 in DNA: TGTGCCAGCAGGGGACAGCCTAATTCACCCCTCCACTTT. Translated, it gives CASRGQPNSPLHF.

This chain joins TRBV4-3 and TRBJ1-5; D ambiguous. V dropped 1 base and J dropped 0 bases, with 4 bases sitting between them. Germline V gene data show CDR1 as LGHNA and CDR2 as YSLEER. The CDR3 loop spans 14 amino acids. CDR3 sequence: CASSQGPSNQPQHF. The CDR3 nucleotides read TGCGCCAGCAGCCAAGGGCCTAGCAATCAGCCCCAGCATTTT.

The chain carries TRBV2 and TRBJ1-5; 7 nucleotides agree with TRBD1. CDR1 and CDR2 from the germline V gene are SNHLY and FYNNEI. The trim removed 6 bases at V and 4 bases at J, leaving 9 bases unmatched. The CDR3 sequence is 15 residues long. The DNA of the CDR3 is TGTGCCAGCAGGGGACAGCCCCAGCTAAATCAGCCCCAGCATTTT. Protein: CASRGQPQLNQPQHF.

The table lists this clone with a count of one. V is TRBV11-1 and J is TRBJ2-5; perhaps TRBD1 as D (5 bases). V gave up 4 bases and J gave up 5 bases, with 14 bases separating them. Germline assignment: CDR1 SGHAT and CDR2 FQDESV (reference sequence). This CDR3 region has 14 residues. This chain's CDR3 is CASSSRGASETQYF. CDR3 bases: TGTGCCAGCAGCTCCCGTGGGGCCAGTGAGACCCAGTACTTC.

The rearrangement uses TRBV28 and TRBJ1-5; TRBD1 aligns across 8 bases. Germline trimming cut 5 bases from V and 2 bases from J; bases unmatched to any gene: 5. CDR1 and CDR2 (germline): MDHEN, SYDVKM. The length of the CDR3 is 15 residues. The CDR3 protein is CASSPATGGNQPQHF. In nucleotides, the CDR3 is TGTGCCAGCAGTCCAGCGACAGGGGGCAATCAGCCCCAGCATTTT.

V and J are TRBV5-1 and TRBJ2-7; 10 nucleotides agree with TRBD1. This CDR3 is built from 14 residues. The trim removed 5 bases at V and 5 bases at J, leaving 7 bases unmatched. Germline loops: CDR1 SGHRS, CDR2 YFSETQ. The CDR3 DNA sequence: TGCGCCAGCAGGCCGGGACAGGGGAGGAACGAGCAGTACTTC. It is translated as CASRPGQGRNEQYF.

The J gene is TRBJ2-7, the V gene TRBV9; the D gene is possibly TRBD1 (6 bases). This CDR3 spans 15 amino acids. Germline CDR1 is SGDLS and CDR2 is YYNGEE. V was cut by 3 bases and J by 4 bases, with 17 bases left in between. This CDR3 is CASSAGTRQAYEQYF. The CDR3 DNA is TGTGCCAGCAGCGCAGGTACTAGACAGGCGTACGAGCAGTACTTC.

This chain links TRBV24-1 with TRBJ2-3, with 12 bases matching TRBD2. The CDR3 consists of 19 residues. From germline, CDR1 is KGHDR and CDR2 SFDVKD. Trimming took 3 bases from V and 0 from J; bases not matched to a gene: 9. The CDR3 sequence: CATSDTLAGGLLSTDTQYF. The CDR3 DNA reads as TGTGCCACCAGTGATACACTAGCGGGGGGTCTCCTTAGCACAGATACGCAGTATTTT.

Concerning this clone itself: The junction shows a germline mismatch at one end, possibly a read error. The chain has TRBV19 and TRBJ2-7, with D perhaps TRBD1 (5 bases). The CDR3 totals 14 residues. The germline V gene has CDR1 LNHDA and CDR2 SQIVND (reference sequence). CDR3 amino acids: CTSSRTQPPYEQYF. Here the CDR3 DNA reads TGTACCAGTAGCAGGACACAGCCCCCGTACGAGCAGTACTTC.

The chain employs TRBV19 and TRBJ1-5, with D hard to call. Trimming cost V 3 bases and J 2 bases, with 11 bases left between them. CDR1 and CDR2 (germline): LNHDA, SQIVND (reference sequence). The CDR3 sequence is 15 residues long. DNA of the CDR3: TGTGCCAGTAGTATTACGAGCGGGGGCAATCAGCCCCAGCATTTT. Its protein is CASSITSGGNQPQHF.

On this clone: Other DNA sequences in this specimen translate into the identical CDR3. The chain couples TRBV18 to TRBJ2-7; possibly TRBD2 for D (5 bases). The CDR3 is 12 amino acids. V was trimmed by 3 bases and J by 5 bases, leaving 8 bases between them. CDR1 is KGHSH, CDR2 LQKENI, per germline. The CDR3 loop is CASSPQRDEQYF. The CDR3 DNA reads TGTGCCAGCTCACCTCAGAGGGACGAGCAGTACTTC.

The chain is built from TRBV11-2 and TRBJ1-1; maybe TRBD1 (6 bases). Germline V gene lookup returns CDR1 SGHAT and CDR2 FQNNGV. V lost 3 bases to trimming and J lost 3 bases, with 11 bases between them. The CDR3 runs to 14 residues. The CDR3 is CASSFLTGHTEAFF. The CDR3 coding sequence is TGTGCCAGCAGCTTCCTGACAGGACACACTGAAGCTTTCTTT.

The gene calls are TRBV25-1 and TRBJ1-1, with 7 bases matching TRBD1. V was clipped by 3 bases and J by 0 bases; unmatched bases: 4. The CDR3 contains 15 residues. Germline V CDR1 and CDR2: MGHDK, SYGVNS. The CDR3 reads CASSEQQGLNTEAFF. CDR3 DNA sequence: TGTGCCAGCAGTGAGCAACAGGGGTTGAACACTGAAGCTTTCTTT.

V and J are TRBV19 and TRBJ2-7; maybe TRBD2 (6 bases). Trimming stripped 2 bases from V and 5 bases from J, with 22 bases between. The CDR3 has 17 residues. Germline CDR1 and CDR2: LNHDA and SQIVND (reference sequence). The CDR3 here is CASSIWPRRGSRNEQYF. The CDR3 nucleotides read TGTGCCAGTAGTATATGGCCCCGGCGGGGATCGAGGAACGAGCAGTACTTC.

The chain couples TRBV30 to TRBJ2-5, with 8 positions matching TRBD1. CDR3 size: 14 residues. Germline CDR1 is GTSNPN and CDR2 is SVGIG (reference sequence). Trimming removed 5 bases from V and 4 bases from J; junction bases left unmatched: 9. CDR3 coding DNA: TGTGCCTGGGGGGGCAGGGGGCGCGGAGAGACCCAGTACTTC. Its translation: CAWGGRGRGETQYF.

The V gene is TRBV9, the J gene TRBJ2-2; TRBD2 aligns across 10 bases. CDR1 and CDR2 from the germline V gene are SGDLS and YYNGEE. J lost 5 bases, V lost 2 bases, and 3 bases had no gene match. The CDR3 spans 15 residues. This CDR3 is CASSVGGLATGELFF. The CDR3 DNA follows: TGTGCCAGCAGCGTCGGGGGACTAGCGACCGGGGAGCTGTTTTTT.

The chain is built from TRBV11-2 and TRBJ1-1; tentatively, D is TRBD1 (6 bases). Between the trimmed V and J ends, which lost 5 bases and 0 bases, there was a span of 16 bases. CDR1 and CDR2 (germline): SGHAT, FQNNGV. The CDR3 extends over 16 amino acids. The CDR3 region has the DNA TGTGCCAGCAGCCTTCAGACAGGAGGTATGAACACTGAAGCTTTCTTT. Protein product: CASSLQTGGMNTEAFF.

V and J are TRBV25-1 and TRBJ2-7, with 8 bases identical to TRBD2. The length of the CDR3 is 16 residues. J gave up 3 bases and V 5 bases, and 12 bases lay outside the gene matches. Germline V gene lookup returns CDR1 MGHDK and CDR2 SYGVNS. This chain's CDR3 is CASSLNSGTSFYEQYF. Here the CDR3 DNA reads TGTGCCAGCAGTTTAAATTCCGGGACTAGTTTCTACGAGCAGTACTTC.

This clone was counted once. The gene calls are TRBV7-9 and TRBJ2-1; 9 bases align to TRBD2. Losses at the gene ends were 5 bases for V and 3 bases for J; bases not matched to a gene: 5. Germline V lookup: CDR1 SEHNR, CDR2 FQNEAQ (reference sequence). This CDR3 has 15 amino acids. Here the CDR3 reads CASSQRLAVYNEQFF. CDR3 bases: TGTGCCAGCAGCCAGAGACTAGCGGTCTACAATGAGCAGTTCTTC. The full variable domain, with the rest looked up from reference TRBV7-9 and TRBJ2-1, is DTGVSQNPRHKITKRGQNVTFRCDPISEHNRLYWYRQTLGQGPEFLTYFQNEAQLEKSRLLSDRFSAERPKGSFSTLEIQRTEQGDSAMYLCASSQRLAVYNEQFFGPGTRLTVL.

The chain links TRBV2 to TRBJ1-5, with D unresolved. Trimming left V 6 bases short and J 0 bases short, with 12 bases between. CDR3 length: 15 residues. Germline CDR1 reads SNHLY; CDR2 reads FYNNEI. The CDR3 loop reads CASSRARNSNQPQHF. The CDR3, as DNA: TGTGCCAGCAGCCGCGCGAGGAATAGCAATCAGCCCCAGCATTTT.

CDR3 protein: CASSHPPRDRDYGYTF. The CDR3 DNA reads as TGCGCCAGCAGTCATCCCCCCCGGGACAGGGATTATGGCTACACCTTC. The genes are TRBV23-1 and TRBJ1-2, with 9 bases lining up with TRBD1. TRBV23-1 is an ORF; its function is uncertain. The CDR3 runs to 16 residues. With V trimmed by 3 bases and J by 5 bases, 10 bases remained unmatched.

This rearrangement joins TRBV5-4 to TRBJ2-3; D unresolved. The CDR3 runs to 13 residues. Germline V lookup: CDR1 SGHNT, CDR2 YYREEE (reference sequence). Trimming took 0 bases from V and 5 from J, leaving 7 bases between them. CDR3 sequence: CASSLAVIDTQYF. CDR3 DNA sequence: TGTGCCAGCAGCTTGGCTGTTATAGATACGCAGTATTTT.

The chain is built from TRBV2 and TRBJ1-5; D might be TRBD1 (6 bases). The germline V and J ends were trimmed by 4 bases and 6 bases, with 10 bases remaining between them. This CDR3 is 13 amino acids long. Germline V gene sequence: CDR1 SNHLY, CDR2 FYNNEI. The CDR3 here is CASSVQGSQPQHF. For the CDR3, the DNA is TGTGCCAGCAGTGTACAGGGTTCTCAGCCCCAGCATTTT.